Sequencing of this T cell receptor beta chain was carried out in a study of siplizumab effects on memory and regulatory T cells. This clone appeared a single time. What it binds is not known. Study-wide points: On average, under 75% of mappable alloreactive CD4+ clones were Treg-derived under siplizumab, against about 30% in controls.

Trimming took 5 bases from V and 5 from J; bases not matched to a gene: 6. The CDR3 is made up of 15 amino acids. Germline CDR1 SGHDN, CDR2 FVKESK. Method: immunoSEQ multiplex PCR; TCRdb's copy keeps in-frame clones and lacks some. The data show roughly 120,000 clones, around 94% seen once. The sequence derives from a human donor in good health. The rearrangement uses TRBV14 and TRBJ2-5, with 12 bases identical to TRBD2. Material: non-Treg CD4+ T cells sorted from blood. The CDR3 region is CASSARLAGVETQYF. CDR3 coding DNA: TGTGCCAGCAGCGCCCGACTAGCGGGAGTGGAGACCCAGTACTTC.